This T cell receptor (beta chain) appears in the sequencing data of a study of T cell responses to AZD1222 COVID-19 vaccine. TCRdb's copy holds only in-frame clones and misses some; the assay was immunoSEQ multiplex PCR. The repertoire holds roughly 120,000 clones, roughly 86% seen once, with roughly an eighth in the top ten. CDR3 length: 14 amino acids. The V end lost 5 bases, the J end lost 7 bases, and 14 bases lay between the germline ends. Germline CDR1 reads SEHNR; CDR2 reads FQNEAQ (reference sequence). V gene TRBV7-9 combines with J gene TRBJ1-4; D possibly corresponds to TRBD1 (5 bases). The source material was peripheral blood, sampled on day 0 of AZD1222 vaccination. This sequence was found in an adult in good health. The DNA of the CDR3 is TGTGCCAGCAGCCCCTATGGGGCTGGTGAAAAACTGTTTTTT. It yields the protein CASSPYGAGEKLFF.